This is a list of T cell receptor beta chains from one sample in a study of blood T cells in healthy people across ages. TCRdb reprocessed the 5' RACE reads via MiXCR and lists one record per CDR3 protein. This table holds approximately 960,000 distinct CDR3 sequences, 25% to 30% found once. The same sample was also studied in work on T cells of mothers and their children.

Material: blood. The origin of the receptors is a woman between 35 and 50 years old in good health. CDR3s include the opening cysteine and the closing phenylalanine or tryptophan. A D gene is named only where the DNA matches it firmly. The size of a clone is reported for some rows only, either as once, few or many, or as a class for expanded clones.

>14|TRBD1|many|TRBJ2-7|TRBV6-1
TGTGCCAGCTCTTGGACAGGTAGCTCCTACGAGCAGTACTTC
CASSWTGSSYEQYF
>13|.|many|TRBJ2-5|TRBV6-5
TGTGCCAGCAGTTACTCGGGCAGGGAGACCCAGTACTTC
CASSYSGRETQYF
>15|.|.|TRBJ2-7|TRBV5-5
TGTGCCAGCAGCTTGGCTTGGGGGAGCTCCTACGAGCAGTACTTC
CASSLAWGSSYEQYF
>15|.|.|TRBJ2-3|TRBV5-4
TGTGCCAGCAGCTTCATTCTAGGCCGAACAGATACGCAGTATTTT
CASSFILGRTDTQYF
>19|TRBD1|.|TRBJ1-1|TRBV9
TGTGCCAGCAGCGTAGTCGTTGGGGGGACAGGGGGGTCTATCACTGAAGATTTCTTT
CASSVVVGGTGGSITEDFF
>15|TRBD2|many|TRBJ2-3|TRBV28
TGTGCCAGCACCACTCGTTCCGGCGGGGGAGATACGCAGTATTTT
CASTTRSGGGDTQYF
>16|.|many|TRBJ2-4|TRBV29-1
TGCAGCGTTGAGAAGAGGGGATCGAGGGCCAAAAACATTCAGTACTTC
CSVEKRGSRAKNIQYF
>16|TRBD1|.|TRBJ1-4|TRBV5-5
TGTGCCAGCAGTTCAAAAGGGGGGACAGGGAATGAAAAACTGTTTTTT
CASSSKGGTGNEKLFF
>18|TRBD2|few|TRBJ2-7|TRBV6-1
TGTGCCAGCAGCCCCGCGGCCCTAGCGGGGGGTAGAGCCTACGAGCAGTACTTC
CASSPAALAGGRAYEQYF
>17|.|.|TRBJ2-1|TRBV4-3
TGCGCCAGCAGCCAAGATTGGAGGTTAAGGCCCTACAATGAGCAGTTCTTC
CASSQDWRLRPYNEQFF
>13|.|many|TRBJ2-5|TRBV28
TGTGCCAGCAGGAATGGCGGTGGGGAGACCCAGTACTTC
CASRNGGGETQYF
>14|TRBD1|few|TRBJ2-1|TRBV20-1
TGCAGTGCTATAACAGGGGGCTCCTACAATGAGCAGTTCTTC
CSAITGGSYNEQFF
>14|.|many|TRBJ2-1|TRBV3-1
TGTGCCAGCAGCCCCAACTCGGACCGGAATGAGCAGTTCTTC
CASSPNSDRNEQFF
>16|.|.|TRBJ2-7|TRBV6-2/TRBV6-3
TGTGCCAGCAGTTACTCGCCCTCGACAGACTCCTACGAGCAGTACTTC
CASSYSPSTDSYEQYF
>14|TRBD1|.|TRBJ2-1|TRBV3-1
TGTGCCAGCAGTCGGACAGGGGACGGGGATGAGCAGTTCTTC
CASSRTGDGDEQFF
>14|TRBD1|many|TRBJ2-3|TRBV28
TGTGCCAGCAGGAGGGCAGGGGGAGATGGTGCGCAGTATTTT
CASRRAGGDGAQYF
>16|.|few|TRBJ2-4|TRBV4-1
TGCGCCAGCAGCCATCAGGGGACACTCGCCAAAAACATTCAGTACTTC
CASSHQGTLAKNIQYF
>14|.|.|TRBJ2-2|TRBV24-1
TGTGCCACCAGTGCCGAGGGCTACACCGGGGAGCTGTTTTTT
CATSAEGYTGELFF
>16|TRBD2|few|TRBJ2-2|TRBV20-1
TGCAGTGCTAGAGGTCCGGGGGGGCCCTGGACCGGGGAGCTGTTTTTT
CSARGPGGPWTGELFF
>18|TRBD2|many|TRBJ2-5|TRBV20-1
TGCAGTGCTAGAGTCGCGGGATCAGCGGGGGCCCGTGGAGAGACCCAGTACTTC
CSARVAGSAGARGETQYF
>15|TRBD2|.|TRBJ2-3|TRBV5-1
TGCGCCAGCAGCGGGGCTAGCGGGCGGAGGGATACGCAGTATTTT
CASSGASGRRDTQYF
>15|.|.|TRBJ1-1|TRBV5-1
TGCGCCAGCAACCTGGGTGGCAGGTTGAACACTGAAGCTTTCTTT
CASNLGGRLNTEAFF
>12|.|few|TRBJ1-1|TRBV20-1
TGCAGTGCTAGTCAACCGGGCCGATGGGCTTTCTTT
CSASQPGRWAFF
>16|.|few|TRBJ1-1|TRBV7-3
TGTGCCAGCAGCTTACAGCCATCTCGCCTGAACACTGAAGCTTTCTTT
CASSLQPSRLNTEAFF
>14|.|few|TRBJ2-5|TRBV12-5
TGTGCTAGTGGTTTGAGTCTTTTGGGGGAGACCCAGTACTTC
CASGLSLLGETQYF
>15|.|.|TRBJ2-5|TRBV24-1
TGTGCCACCAGTGATTTTAATTGGGGGCGGGAGACCCAGTACTTC
CATSDFNWGRETQYF
>17|TRBD2|few|TRBJ2-5|TRBV5-1
TGCGCCAGCAGCTTGGCCCTCACTAGCGGGAGCCAAGAGACCCAGTACTTC
CASSLALTSGSQETQYF
>14|.|few|TRBJ2-4|TRBV28
TGTGCCAGCAGTAAGGCACAGGTCCAGGACATTCAGTACTTC
CASSKAQVQDIQYF
>12|.|.|TRBJ1-2|TRBV28
TGTGCCAGCAGTTCGAGCCTCTCCGGAGCCACCTTC
CASSSSLSGATF
>14|.|.|TRBJ1-4|TRBV18
TGTGCCAGCTCACCAGGGGTTGAGAATGAAAAACTGTTTTTT
CASSPGVENEKLFF
>13|.|.|TRBJ2-5|TRBV20-1
TGCAGTGCTAGAGATCAGGGCGGAGTGACCCAGTACTTC
CSARDQGGVTQYF
>13|.|many|TRBJ2-1|TRBV5-1
TGCGCCAGCAGCGCGAATACCCGGAATGAGCAGTTCTTC
CASSANTRNEQFF
>15|TRBD2|.|TRBJ2-4|TRBV13
TGTGCCAGCAGCTCTCCGGGACTAGGAGGTAATGGGCAGTACTTC
CASSSPGLGGNGQYF
>15|TRBD2|few|TRBJ2-1|TRBV20-1
TGCAGTGCTAAAACCTTAGCGGGGGGTGGAAATGAGCAGTTCTTC
CSAKTLAGGGNEQFF
>16|TRBD2|few|TRBJ2-7|TRBV9
TGTGCCAGCAGCCTCGGGGGGCTAGCGGGGGTCTACGAGCAGTACTTC
CASSLGGLAGVYEQYF
>16|TRBD1|few|TRBJ2-7|TRBV7-2
TGTGCCAGCAGCTTTTCCGGGACAGAGAGCTCCTACGAGCAGTACTTC
CASSFSGTESSYEQYF
>15|.|few|TRBJ2-1|TRBV11-2
TGTGCCAGCAGCTTAGTTGGAGCATCTTGGAATGAGCAGTTCTTC
CASSLVGASWNEQFF
>16|.|.|TRBJ2-1|TRBV4-1
TGCGCCAGCAGCCCAGTGACCGTAGACGAGTTGAATGAGCAGTTCTTC
CASSPVTVDELNEQFF
>15|.|many|TRBJ1-4|TRBV5-1
TGCGCCAGCAGCTTAACCGGGACGTTAAATGAAAAACTGTTTTTT
CASSLTGTLNEKLFF
>16|TRBD2|few|TRBJ2-2|TRBV4-3
TGCGCCAGCAGCCAAGCCTCGGGACTAGGCACCGGGGAGCTGTTTTTT
CASSQASGLGTGELFF
>14|.|few|TRBJ2-2|TRBV12-3/TRBV12-4
TGTGCCAACAGTTTTTCGCTAAACACCGGGGAGCTGTTTTTT
CANSFSLNTGELFF
>12|.|once|TRBJ2-5|TRBV28
TGTGCCAGCAGTTTGGTGCGAGAGACCCAGGACTTC
CASSLVRETQDF
>13|.|.|TRBJ2-3|TRBV3-1
TGTGCCAGCAGCCAAGATACGGGGAATACGCAGTATTTT
CASSQDTGNTQYF
>12|.|.|TRBJ2-5|TRBV28
TGTGCCAGCAGCCTTCTGAGGGGGACCCAGTACTTC
CASSLLRGTQYF
>12|.|few|TRBJ2-1|TRBV5-1
TGCGCCAGCAGCGGCGGATTCAATGAGCAGTTCTTC
CASSGGFNEQFF
>15|.|.|TRBJ1-1|TRBV14
TGTGCCAGCAGCTCCTACGGAGCTATGAACACTGAAGCTTTCTTT
CASSSYGAMNTEAFF
>13|.|.|TRBJ2-5|TRBV7-2
TGTGCCAGCAGCTTAATAATGACGGAGACCCAGTACTTC
CASSLIMTETQYF
>16|.|once|TRBJ2-2|TRBV5-1
TGCGCCAGCAGCCATAGTTGGGGGGCGAACACCGGGGAGCTGTTTTTT
CASSHSWGANTGELFF
>14|TRBD1|few|TRBJ1-2|TRBV12-3/TRBV12-4
TGTGCCAGCAGAAAACAGGGGGCCTTCTATGGCTACACCTTC
CASRKQGAFYGYTF
>17|.|many|TRBJ1-2|TRBV4-1
TGCGCCAGCAGCCAAGATCTGGACCTACAGGGCTTATATGGCTACACCTTC
CASSQDLDLQGLYGYTF
>16|.|few|TRBJ1-6|TRBV15
TGTGCCACCAGTACGGGAGGGAGCTCCTATAATTCACCCCTCCACTTT
CATSTGGSSYNSPLHF
>13|.|.|TRBJ2-7|TRBV7-2
TGTGCCAGCAGTCCCGCGATCCTTTACGAGCAGTACTTC
CASSPAILYEQYF
>17|.|.|TRBJ2-2|TRBV14
TGTGCCAGCAGCCAAGATTATTGGAACAGCTTGACCGGGGAGCTGTTTTTT
CASSQDYWNSLTGELFF
>14|.|.|TRBJ1-2|TRBV20-1
TGCAGTGCTAGTTTGGGGCTTAGGGGCTATGGCTACACCTTC
CSASLGLRGYGYTF
>15|.|few|TRBJ1-5|TRBV20-1
TGCAGTGCCCCCGCTACCAGGGAGGCCAATCAGCCCCAGCATTTT
CSAPATREANQPQHF